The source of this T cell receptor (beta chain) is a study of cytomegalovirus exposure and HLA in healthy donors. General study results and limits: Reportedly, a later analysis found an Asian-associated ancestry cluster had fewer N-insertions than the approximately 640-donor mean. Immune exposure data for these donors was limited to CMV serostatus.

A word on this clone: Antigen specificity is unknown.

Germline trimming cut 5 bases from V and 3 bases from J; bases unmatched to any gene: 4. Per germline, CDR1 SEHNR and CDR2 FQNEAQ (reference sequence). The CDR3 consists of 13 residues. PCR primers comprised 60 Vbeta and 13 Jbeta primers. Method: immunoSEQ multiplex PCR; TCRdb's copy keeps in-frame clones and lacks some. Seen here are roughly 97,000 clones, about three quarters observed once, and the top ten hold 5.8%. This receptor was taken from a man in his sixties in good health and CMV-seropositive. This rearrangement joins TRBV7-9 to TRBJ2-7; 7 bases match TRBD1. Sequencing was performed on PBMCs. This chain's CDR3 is CASSHRDSYEQYF. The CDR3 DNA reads TGTGCCAGCAGCCACCGGGACAGCTACGAGCAGTACTTC.